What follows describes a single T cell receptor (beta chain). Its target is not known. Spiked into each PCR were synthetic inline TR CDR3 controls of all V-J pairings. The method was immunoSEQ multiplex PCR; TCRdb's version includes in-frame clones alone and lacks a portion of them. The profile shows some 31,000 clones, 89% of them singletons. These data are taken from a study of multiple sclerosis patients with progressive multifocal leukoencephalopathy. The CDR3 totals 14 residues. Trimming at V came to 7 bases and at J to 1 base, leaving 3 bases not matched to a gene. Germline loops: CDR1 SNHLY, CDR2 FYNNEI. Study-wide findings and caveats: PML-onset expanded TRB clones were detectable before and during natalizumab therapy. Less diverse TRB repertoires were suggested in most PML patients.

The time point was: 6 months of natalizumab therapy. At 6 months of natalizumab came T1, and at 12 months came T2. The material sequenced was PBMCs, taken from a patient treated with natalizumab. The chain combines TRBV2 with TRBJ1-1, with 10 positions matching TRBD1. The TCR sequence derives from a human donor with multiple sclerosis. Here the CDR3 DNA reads TGTGCCAGCACCAGACAGGGGGCGAACACTGAAGCTTTCTTT. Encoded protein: CASTRQGANTEAFF.